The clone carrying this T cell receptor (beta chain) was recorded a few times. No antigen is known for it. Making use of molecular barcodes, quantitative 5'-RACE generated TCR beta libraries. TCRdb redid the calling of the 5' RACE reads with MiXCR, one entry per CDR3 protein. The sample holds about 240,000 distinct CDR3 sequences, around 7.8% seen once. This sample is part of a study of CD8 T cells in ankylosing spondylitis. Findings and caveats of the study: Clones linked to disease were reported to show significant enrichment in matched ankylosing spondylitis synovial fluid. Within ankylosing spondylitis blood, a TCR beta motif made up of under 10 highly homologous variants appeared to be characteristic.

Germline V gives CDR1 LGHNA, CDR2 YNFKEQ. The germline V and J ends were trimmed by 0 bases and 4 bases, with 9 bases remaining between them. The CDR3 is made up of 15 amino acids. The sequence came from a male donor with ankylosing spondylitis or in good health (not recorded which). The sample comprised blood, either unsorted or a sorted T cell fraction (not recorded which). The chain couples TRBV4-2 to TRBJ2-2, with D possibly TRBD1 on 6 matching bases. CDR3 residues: CASSQEGHGTGELFF. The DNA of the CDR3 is TGTGCCAGCAGCCAAGAGGGACACGGCACCGGGGAGCTGTTTTTT.